Listed below are T cell receptor beta chains from one sample, sequenced in a study of cytomegalovirus exposure and HLA in healthy donors. Some clones are missing from TCRdb's copy, which holds only in-frame ones; the method was immunoSEQ multiplex PCR. Seen here are about 190,000 clones, under 85% observed once, and the top ten hold over 1.5%. Material: PBMCs. The receptors come from a woman between 18 and 30 years old in good health and CMV-seronegative. CDR3s include the opening cysteine and the closing phenylalanine or tryptophan. D genes are given only for firm matches. A row's size may be missing; if present it is once, few, many or a size class.

D gene	clone size	V gene	J gene	CDR3 protein	CDR3 DNA
-	-	TRBV19	TRBJ2-7	CASSLMGHYEQYF	TGTGCCAGTAGTTTGATGGGACACTACGAGCAGTACTTC
TRBD1	-	TRBV9	TRBJ1-2	CASSFVEGQKYGYTF	TGTGCCAGCAGCTTCGTAGAGGGACAGAAATATGGCTACACCTTC
TRBD2	-	TRBV4-2	TRBJ2-7	CASSRNLAGGPNHYEQYF	TGTGCCAGCAGCAGGAACCTAGCGGGGGGACCGAACCACTACGAGCAGTACTTC
-	-	TRBV7-9	TRBJ2-7	CASSLESGVAEQYF	TGTGCCAGCAGCTTAGAATCGGGGGTTGCGGAGCAGTACTTC
-	-	TRBV5-1	TRBJ1-3	CASSLGRASGNTIYF	TGCGCCAGCAGCTTGGGGAGGGCCTCTGGAAACACCATATATTTT
TRBD1	-	TRBV6-1	TRBJ2-7	CASSEGQIYEQYF	TGTGCCAGCAGTGAGGGACAGATCTACGAGCAGTACTTC
-	-	TRBV7-3	TRBJ2-3	CASSISARGGNIDTQYF	TGTGCCAGCAGCATAAGCGCAAGGGGGGGCAATATAGATACGCAGTATTTT
TRBD1	few	TRBV6-6	TRBJ2-1	CASRITGADHNEQFF	TGTGCCAGCAGAATAACAGGGGCGGACCACAATGAGCAGTTCTTC
-	-	TRBV5-1	TRBJ2-2	CASSPTGETGELFF	TGCGCCAGCAGCCCCACGGGGGAGACCGGGGAGCTGTTTTTT
-	-	TRBV14	TRBJ2-3	CASSQVRGRTDTQYF	TGTGCCAGCAGCCAAGTAAGGGGTAGAACAGATACGCAGTATTTT
-	-	TRBV7-2	TRBJ2-3	CASSLGGPLASTDTQYF	TGTGCCAGCAGCTTAGGAGGGCCACTAGCTAGCACAGATACGCAGTATTTT
-	-	TRBV9	TRBJ2-1	CASSGRTGNEQFF	TGTGCCAGCAGCGGCCGGACGGGAAATGAGCAGTTCTTC
TRBD1	-	TRBV30	TRBJ1-1	CAWFPGQGNTEAFF	TGTGCCTGGTTCCCGGGACAGGGGAACACTGAAGCTTTCTTT
TRBD1	-	TRBV5-5	TRBJ1-1	CASSKRTGNSEAFF	TGTGCCAGCAGCAAAAGGACAGGGAACAGTGAAGCTTTCTTT
TRBD2	-	TRBV5-6	TRBJ2-5	CASSSQDLAGETQYF	TGTGCCAGCAGCTCCCAAGACCTAGCGGGAGAGACCCAGTACTTC
-	-	TRBV30	TRBJ1-5	CAWSVGGQPQHF	TGTGCCTGGAGTGTCGGAGGACAGCCCCAGCATTTT
TRBD1	-	TRBV5-4	TRBJ1-1	CASSLAGGWTEAFF	TGTGCCAGCAGCTTGGCAGGGGGCTGGACTGAAGCTTTCTTT
-	-	TRBV5-1	TRBJ1-1	CASSQETHRGDAFF	TGCGCCAGCAGCCAGGAAACGCATCGGGGTGACGCTTTCTTT
-	-	TRBV9	TRBJ2-7	CASSVGRENEQYF	TGTGCCAGCAGCGTAGGGAGGGAAAACGAGCAGTACTTC